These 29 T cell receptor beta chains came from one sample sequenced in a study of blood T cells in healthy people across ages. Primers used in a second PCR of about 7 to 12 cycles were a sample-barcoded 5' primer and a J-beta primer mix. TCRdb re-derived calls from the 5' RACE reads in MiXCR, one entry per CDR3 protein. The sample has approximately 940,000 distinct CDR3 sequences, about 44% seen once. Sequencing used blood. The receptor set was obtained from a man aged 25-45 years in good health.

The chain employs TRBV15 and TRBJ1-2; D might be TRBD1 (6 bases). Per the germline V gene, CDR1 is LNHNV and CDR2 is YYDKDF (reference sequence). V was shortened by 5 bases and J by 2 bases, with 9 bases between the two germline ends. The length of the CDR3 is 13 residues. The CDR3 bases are TGTGCCACCAGCGCAGGACAGAACTATGGCTACACCTTC. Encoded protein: CATSAGQNYGYTF.

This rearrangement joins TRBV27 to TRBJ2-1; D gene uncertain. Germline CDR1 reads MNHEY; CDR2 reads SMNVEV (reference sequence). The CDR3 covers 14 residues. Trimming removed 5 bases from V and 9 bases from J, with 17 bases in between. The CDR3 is CASSPLFQSGEQFF. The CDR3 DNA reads TGTGCCAGCAGTCCCCTTTTCCAGTCGGGTGAGCAGTTCTTC.

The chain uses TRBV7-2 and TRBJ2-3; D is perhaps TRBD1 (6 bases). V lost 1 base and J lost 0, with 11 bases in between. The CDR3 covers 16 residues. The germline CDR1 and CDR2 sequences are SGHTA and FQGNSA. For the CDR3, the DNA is TGTGCCAGCAGCTTAGGGGGGCTCGGAAGCACAGATACGCAGTATTTT. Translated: CASSLGGLGSTDTQYF.

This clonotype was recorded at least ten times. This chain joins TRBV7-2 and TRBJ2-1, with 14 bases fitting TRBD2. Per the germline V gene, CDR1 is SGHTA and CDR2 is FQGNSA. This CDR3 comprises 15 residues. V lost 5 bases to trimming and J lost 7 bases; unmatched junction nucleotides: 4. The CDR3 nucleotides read TGTGCCAGCAGCCGGACTAGCGGGGGGTTAAATGAGCAGTTCTTC. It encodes CASSRTSGGLNEQFF.

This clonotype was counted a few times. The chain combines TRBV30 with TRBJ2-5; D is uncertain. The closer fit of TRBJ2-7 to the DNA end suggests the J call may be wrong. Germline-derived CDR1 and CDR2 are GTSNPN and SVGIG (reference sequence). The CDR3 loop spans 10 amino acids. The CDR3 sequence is CAWSVDEQYF. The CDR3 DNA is TGTGCCTGGAGTGTTGACGAGCAGTACTTC.

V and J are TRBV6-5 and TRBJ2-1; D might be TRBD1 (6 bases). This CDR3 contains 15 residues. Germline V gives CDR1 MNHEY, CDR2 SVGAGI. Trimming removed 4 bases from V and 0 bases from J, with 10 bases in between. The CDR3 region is CASSWDTSSYNEQFF. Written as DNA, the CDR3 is TGTGCCAGCAGTTGGGACACTAGCTCCTACAATGAGCAGTTCTTC.

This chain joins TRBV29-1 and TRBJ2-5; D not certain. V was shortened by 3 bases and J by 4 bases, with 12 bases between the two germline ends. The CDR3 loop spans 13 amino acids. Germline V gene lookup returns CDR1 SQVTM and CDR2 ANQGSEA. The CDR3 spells CSVDRTVGETQYF. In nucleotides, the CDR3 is TGCAGCGTTGACAGGACGGTAGGAGAGACCCAGTACTTC.

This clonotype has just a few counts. CDR3 nucleotides: TGTGCCAGCAGCCACAGGACAGGGGAAGGTAACACTGAAGCTTTCTTT. This codes for CASSHRTGEGNTEAFF. This chain links TRBV3-1 with TRBJ1-1, with TRBD1 matching over 9 bases. This CDR3 is built from 16 residues. Per germline, CDR1 LGHDT and CDR2 YNNKEL (reference sequence). The ends lost 3 bases at V and 2 bases at J; junction bases unmatched: 7. The complete variable domain, with remaining parts taken from reference TRBV3-1 and TRBJ1-1, reads DTAVSQTPKYLVTQMGNDKSIKCEQNLGHDTMYWYKQDSKKFLKIMFSYNNKELIINETVPNRFSPKSPDKAHLNLHINSLELGDSAVYFCASSHRTGEGNTEAFFGQGTRLTVV.

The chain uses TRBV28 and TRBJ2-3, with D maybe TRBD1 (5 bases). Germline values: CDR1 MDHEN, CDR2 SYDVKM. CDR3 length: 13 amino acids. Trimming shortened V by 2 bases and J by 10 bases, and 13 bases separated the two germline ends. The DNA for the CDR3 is TGTGCCAGCAGTTTAGCGCGACAGCAATCGCAGTATTTT. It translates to CASSLARQQSQYF.

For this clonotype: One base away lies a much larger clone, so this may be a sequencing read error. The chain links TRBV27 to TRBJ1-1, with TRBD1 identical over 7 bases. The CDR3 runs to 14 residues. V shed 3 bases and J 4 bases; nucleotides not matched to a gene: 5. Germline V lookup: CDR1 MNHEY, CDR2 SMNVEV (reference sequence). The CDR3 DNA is TGTGCCAGCAGTTTGTCCGGACAGGTCACTGAAGCTTTCTTT. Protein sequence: CASSLSGQVTEAFF.

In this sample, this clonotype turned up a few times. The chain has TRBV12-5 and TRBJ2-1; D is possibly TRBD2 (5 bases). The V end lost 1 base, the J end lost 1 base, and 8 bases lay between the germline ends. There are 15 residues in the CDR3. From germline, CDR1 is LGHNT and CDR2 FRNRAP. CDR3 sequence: CASGLGRTSYNEQFF. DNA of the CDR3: TGTGCTAGTGGTTTGGGACGGACTTCCTACAATGAGCAGTTCTTC.

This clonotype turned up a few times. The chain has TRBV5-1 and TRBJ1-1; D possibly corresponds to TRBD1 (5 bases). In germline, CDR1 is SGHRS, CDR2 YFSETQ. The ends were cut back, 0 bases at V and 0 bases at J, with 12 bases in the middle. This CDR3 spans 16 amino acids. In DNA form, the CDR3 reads TGCGCCAGCAGCTTGGCCGCAGGGTTGATGAACACTGAAGCTTTCTTT. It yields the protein CASSLAAGLMNTEAFF.

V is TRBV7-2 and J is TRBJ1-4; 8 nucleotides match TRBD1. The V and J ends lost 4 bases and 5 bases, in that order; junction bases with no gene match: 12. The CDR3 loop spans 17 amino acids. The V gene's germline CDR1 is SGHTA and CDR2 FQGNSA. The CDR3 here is CASSSLVVRTGNEKLFF. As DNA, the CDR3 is TGTGCCAGCAGCTCTCTCGTAGTTAGGACAGGGAATGAAAAACTGTTTTTT.

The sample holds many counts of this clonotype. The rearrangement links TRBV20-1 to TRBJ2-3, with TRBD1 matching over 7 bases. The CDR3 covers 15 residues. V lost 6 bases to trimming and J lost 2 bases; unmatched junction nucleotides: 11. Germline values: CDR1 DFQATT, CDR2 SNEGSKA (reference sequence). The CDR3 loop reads CSAISGQAYTDTQYF. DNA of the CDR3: TGCAGTGCGATCTCCGGACAGGCCTACACAGATACGCAGTATTTT.

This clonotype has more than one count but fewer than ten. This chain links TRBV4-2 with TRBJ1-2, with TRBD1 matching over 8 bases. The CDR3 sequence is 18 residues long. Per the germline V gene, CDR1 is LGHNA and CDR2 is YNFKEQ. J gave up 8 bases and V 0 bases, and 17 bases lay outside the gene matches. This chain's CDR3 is CASSQEVDRGGIRSGYTF. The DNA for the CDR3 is TGTGCCAGCAGCCAAGAAGTAGACAGGGGAGGAATCCGGAGCGGCTACACCTTC.

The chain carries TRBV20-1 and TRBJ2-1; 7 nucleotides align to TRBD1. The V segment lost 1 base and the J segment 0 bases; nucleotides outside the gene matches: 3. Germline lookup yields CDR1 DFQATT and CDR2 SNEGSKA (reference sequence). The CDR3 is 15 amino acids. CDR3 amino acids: CSARGPGGSYNEQFF. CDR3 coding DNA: TGCAGTGCTAGAGGTCCAGGGGGCTCCTACAATGAGCAGTTCTTC.

The CDR3 DNA follows: TGCAGTCCGAATGGGTACAGAAACTACGAGCAGTACTTC. Translated: CSPNGYRNYEQYF. The chain combines TRBV20-1 with TRBJ2-7; D gene uncertain. CDR3 size: 13 residues. The V gene's germline CDR1 is DFQATT and CDR2 SNEGSKA (reference sequence). V was pared by 8 bases and J by 3 bases, with 17 bases between.

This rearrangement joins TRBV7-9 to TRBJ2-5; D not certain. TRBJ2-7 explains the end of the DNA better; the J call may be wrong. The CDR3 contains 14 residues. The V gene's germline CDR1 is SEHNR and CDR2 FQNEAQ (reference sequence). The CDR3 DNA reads TGTGCCAGCAGCTTAGGCGAAGGGCTCGACGAGCAGTACTTC. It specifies CASSLGEGLDEQYF.

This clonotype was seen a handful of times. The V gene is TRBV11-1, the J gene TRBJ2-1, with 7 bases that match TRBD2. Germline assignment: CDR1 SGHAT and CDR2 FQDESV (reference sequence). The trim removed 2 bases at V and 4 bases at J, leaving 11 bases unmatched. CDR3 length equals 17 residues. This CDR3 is CASSLWDSGLTYNEQFF. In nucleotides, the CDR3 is TGTGCCAGCAGCTTATGGGATAGCGGGCTCACATACAATGAGCAGTTCTTC.

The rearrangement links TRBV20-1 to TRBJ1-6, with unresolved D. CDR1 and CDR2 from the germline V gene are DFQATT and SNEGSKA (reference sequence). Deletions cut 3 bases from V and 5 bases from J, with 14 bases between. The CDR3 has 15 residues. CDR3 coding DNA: TGCAGTGCTAGGGCCATCGCCCTGGATAATTCACCCCTCCACTTT. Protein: CSARAIALDNSPLHF.

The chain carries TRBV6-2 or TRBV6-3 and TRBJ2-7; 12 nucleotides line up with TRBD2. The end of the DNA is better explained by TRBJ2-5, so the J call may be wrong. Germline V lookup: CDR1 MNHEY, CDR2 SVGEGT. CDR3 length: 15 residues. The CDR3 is CASSRLAGVAETQYF. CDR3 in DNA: TGTGCCAGCAGTCGACTAGCGGGGGTTGCGGAGACCCAGTACTTC.

The CDR3 coding sequence is TGTGCCAGTTCGGTCCTGACAGGCCCCTATCGCGAGCAGTACTTC. This codes for CASSVLTGPYREQYF. The chain joins TRBV27 to TRBJ2-4, with TRBD1 as a possible D gene (6 bases). The J call may be in error: the DNA end matches TRBJ2-7 better. This CDR3 contains 15 residues. The germline CDR1 and CDR2 sequences are MNHEY and SMNVEV (reference sequence).

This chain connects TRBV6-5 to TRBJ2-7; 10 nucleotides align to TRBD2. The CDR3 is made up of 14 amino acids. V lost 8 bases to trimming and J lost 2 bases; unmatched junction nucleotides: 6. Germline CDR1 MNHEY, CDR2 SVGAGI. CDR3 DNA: TGTGCCAGCGGGACTAGCGCCCTCCCCTACGAGCAGTACTTC. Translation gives CASGTSALPYEQYF.

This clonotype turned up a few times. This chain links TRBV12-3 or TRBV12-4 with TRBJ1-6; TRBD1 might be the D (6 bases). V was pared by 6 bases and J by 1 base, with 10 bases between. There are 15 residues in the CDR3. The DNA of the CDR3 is TGTGCCAGCAGCACCACAGGGTCCTATAATTCACCCCTCCACTTT. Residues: CASSTTGSYNSPLHF.

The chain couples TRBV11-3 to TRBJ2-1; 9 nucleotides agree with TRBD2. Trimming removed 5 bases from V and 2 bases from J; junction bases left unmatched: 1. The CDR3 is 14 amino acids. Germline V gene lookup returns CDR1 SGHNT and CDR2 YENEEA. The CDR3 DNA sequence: TGTGCCAGCAGCCAGCGGGGGGCCTACAATGAGCAGTTCTTC. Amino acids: CASSQRGAYNEQFF.

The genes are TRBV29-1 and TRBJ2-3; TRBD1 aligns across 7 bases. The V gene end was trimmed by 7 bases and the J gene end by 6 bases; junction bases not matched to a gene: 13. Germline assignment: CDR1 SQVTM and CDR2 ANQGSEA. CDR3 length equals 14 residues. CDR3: CSAVPDRVRDTQYF. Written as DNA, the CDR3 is TGCAGCGCCGTACCCGACAGGGTACGCGATACGCAGTATTTT.

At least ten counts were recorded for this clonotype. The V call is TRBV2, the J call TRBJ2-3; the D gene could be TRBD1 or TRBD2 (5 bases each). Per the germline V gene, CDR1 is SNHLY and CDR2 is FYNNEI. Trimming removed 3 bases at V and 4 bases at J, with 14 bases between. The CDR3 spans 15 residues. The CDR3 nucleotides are TGTGCCAGCAGTGAGACCGTAGTGGGGGCAGATACGCAGTATTTT. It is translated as CASSETVVGADTQYF. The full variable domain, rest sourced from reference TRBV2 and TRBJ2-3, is EPEVTQTPSHQVTQMGQEVILRCVPISNHLYFYWYRQILGQKVEFLVSFYNNEISEKSEIFDDQFSVERPDGSNFTLKIRSTKLEDSAMYFCASSETVVGADTQYFGPGTRLTVL.

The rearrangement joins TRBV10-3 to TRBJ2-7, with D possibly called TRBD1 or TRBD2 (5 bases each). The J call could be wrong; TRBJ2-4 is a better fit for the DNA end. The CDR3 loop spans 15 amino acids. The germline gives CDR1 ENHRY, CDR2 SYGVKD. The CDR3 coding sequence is TGTGCCATCAGTGATGGGGGAGTGGCCAAAAACATTCAGTACTTC. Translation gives CAISDGGVAKNIQYF.

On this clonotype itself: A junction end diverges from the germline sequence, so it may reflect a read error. The CDR3 coding sequence is TGCGCCTGGGGGGGCACAGGAGATTATCAGCCCCAGCATTTT. Translating gives CAWGGTGDYQPQHF. V is TRBV30 and J is TRBJ1-5, with D possibly TRBD1 on 6 matching bases. The germline V gene encodes CDR1 GTSNPN and CDR2 SVGIG (reference sequence). The CDR3 spans 14 residues.